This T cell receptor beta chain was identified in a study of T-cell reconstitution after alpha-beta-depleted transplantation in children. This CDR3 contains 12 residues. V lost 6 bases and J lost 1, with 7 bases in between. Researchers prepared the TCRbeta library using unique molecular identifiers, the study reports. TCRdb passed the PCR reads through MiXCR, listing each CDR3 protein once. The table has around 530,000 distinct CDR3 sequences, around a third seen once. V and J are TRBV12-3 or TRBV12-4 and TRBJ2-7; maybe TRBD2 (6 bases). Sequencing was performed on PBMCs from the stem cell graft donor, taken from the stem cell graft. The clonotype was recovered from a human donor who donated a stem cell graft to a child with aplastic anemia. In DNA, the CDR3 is TGTGCCAGCAGCCGGGGGTCCTACGAGCAGTACTTC. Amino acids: CASSRGSYEQYF.